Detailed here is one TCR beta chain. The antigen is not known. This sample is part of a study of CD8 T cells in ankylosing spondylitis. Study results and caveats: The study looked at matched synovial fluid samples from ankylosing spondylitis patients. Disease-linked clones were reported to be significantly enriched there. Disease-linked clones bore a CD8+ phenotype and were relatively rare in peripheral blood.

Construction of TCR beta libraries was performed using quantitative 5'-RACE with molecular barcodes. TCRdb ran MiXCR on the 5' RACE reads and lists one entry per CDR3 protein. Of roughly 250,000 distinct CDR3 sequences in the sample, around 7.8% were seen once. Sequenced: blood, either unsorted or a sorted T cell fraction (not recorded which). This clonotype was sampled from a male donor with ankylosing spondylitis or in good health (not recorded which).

The chain's CDR3 is CASSMDYGYTF. In DNA, the CDR3 is TGTGCCAGTAGTATGGACTATGGCTACACCTTC. The V gene is TRBV19, the J gene TRBJ1-2; D gene uncertain. Germline V gene data show CDR1 as LNHDA and CDR2 as SQIVND (reference sequence). The V gene lost 3 bases and the J gene lost 3 bases, with 2 bases spanning the gap. The CDR3 totals 11 residues.